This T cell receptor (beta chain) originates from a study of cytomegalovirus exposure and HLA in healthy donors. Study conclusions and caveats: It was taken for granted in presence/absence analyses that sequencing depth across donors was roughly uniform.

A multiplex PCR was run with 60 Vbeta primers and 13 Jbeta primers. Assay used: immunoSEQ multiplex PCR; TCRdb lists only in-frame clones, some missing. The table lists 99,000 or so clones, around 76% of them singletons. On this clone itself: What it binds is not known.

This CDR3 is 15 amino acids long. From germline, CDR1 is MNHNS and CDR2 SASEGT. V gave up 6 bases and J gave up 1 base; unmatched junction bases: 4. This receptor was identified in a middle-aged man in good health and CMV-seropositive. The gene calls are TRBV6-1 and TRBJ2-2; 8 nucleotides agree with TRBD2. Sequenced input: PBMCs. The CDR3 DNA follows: TGTGCCAGCAGGGCGGGGGGCCGGAACACCGGGGAGCTGTTTTTT. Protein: CASRAGGRNTGELFF.